Listed below are T cell receptor beta chains from one sample, sequenced in a study of OX40 agonist ivuxolimab in advanced cancers. Here immunoSEQ multiplex PCR was the method, and the copy in TCRdb shows in-frame clones only, minus some. Among fewer than 50,000 clones listed, 89% were seen once. This material consisted of CD4+ or CD8+ T cells sorted from blood, taken in a trial of the OX40 agonist ivuxolimab. These receptors all come from an adult with an advanced solid tumor such as melanoma, head and neck, liver or kidney cancer. CDR3s include the opening cysteine and the closing phenylalanine or tryptophan. The order of the fields is V gene, clone size, D gene, J gene, CDR3 protein, CDR3 DNA. A D gene is named only where the DNA matches it firmly. Only part of the rows carry a size: once, few, many, or a class if the clone is expanded.

>TRBV9|.|.|TRBJ1-3
CASSVEGGFDTIYF
TGTGCCAGCAGCGTAGAGGGGGGATTCGACACCATATATTTT
>TRBV5-1|.|.|TRBJ2-7
CASSLADFYEQYF
TGCGCCAGCAGCTTGGCCGATTTCTACGAGCAGTACTTC
>TRBV27|.|.|TRBJ2-1
CASSPRKRVSEQFF
TGTGCCAGCAGTCCGCGTAAAAGGGTGAGTGAGCAGTTCTTC
>TRBV11-2|.|.|TRBJ1-2
CASSLDIDLPGYTF
TGTGCCAGCAGCTTAGATATCGATTTGCCTGGCTACACCTTC
>TRBV14|.|.|TRBJ2-1
CASSQYQNNEQFF
TGTGCCAGCAGCCAATACCAAAACAATGAGCAGTTCTTC
>TRBV4-1|.|TRBD2|TRBJ2-2
CASSSPGGAWTGELFF
TGCGCCAGCAGCTCCCCCGGGGGGGCCTGGACCGGGGAGCTGTTTTTT
>TRBV5-1|once|.|TRBJ2-7
CASSLVTRLPYEQYF
TGCGCCAGCAGCTTGGTGACAAGGCTTCCGTACGAGCAGTACTTC
>TRBV27|.|TRBD2|TRBJ2-1
CASSQGTSGSYNEQFF
TGTGCCAGCAGTCAGGGGACTAGCGGGAGCTACAATGAGCAGTTCTTC
>TRBV11-2|.|.|TRBJ2-2
CASSLEGGGGRPGELFF
TGTGCCAGCAGCTTAGAAGGTGGCGGGGGCCGGCCCGGGGAGCTGTTTTTT
>TRBV7-2|.|TRBD1|TRBJ2-4
CASSSATGGAKNIQYF
TGTGCCAGCAGCTCCGCGACAGGGGGGGCCAAAAACATTCAGTACTTC
>TRBV5-1|.|.|TRBJ2-3
CASSLAGVTDTQYF
TGCGCCAGCAGCTTGGCCGGAGTCACAGATACGCAGTATTTT
>TRBV27|few|.|TRBJ1-2
CASSLLYGELNYGYTF
TGTGCCAGCAGTTTACTCTATGGGGAGCTTAACTATGGCTACACCTTC
>TRBV27|.|.|TRBJ1-1
CASSLYTGTNTEAFF
TGTGCCAGCAGTCTGTACACCGGGACGAACACTGAAGCTTTCTTT
>TRBV5-1|.|.|TRBJ2-2
CASSLAFMSENTGELFF
TGCGCCAGCAGCTTGGCCTTTATGTCAGAGAACACCGGGGAGCTGTTTTTT
>TRBV7-9|.|.|TRBJ2-1
CASSPDYNEQFF
TGTGCCAGCAGCCCCGACTACAATGAGCAGTTCTTC
>TRBV29-1|.|TRBD2|TRBJ2-1
CSVAVAGPNEQFF
TGCAGCGTTGCGGTAGCGGGACCTAATGAGCAGTTCTTC
>TRBV9|.|TRBD2|TRBJ2-1
CASGASGGNSYNEQFF
TGTGCCAGCGGGGCTAGCGGGGGAAACTCCTACAATGAGCAGTTCTTC
>TRBV5-8|.|.|TRBJ1-2
CASSHRQLRRGDGYTF
TGTGCCAGCAGCCACCGCCAACTCCGGCGAGGGGACGGCTACACCTTC
>TRBV27|.|TRBD1|TRBJ1-6
CASGPRGELHF
TGTGCCAGCGGACCCAGGGGGGAGCTCCACTTT
>TRBV6-1|.|.|TRBJ1-1
CASSVRGENTEAFF
TGTGCCAGCAGTGTCCGGGGAGAGAACACTGAAGCTTTCTTT
>TRBV4-2|.|.|TRBJ1-2
CASSQDRGSYGYTF
TGTGCCAGCAGCCAAGATAGGGGTTCATATGGCTACACCTTC
>TRBV5-6|.|.|TRBJ1-3
CASGQYSGNTIYF
TGTGCCAGCGGGCAATACAGTGGAAACACCATATATTTT
>TRBV10-2|.|TRBD2|TRBJ2-1
CASREGLAGNIGEQFF
TGCGCCAGCAGAGAGGGACTAGCGGGAAACATCGGCGAGCAGTTCTTC
>TRBV25-1|.|TRBD1|TRBJ2-2
CASRDRGRGGELFF
TGTGCCAGCAGGGACAGGGGGAGGGGCGGGGAGCTGTTTTTT
>TRBV18|.|TRBD2|TRBJ2-7
CASRPTSGYEQYF
TGTGCCAGTCGCCCGACTAGCGGCTACGAGCAGTACTTC
>TRBV14|.|.|TRBJ2-5
CASSQDPSETQYF
TGTGCCAGCAGCCAAGATCCCTCGGAGACCCAGTACTTC
>TRBV27|.|.|TRBJ1-1
CASSLLGSTEAFF
TGTGCCAGCAGCCTCCTCGGGAGCACTGAAGCTTTCTTT
>TRBV11-2|.|TRBD1|TRBJ2-7
CASSPGRGQAKGSYEQYF
TGTGCCAGCAGCCCCGGTAGGGGACAGGCAAAAGGTTCCTACGAGCAGTACTTC
>TRBV7-7|.|.|TRBJ2-1
CASSLDGLSSYNEQFF
TGTGCCAGCAGCTTAGACGGTCTATCCTCCTACAATGAGCAGTTCTTC
>TRBV10-3|.|.|TRBJ1-3
CAVLMQTGNTIYF
TGTGCCGTCCTCATGCAGACTGGAAACACCATATATTTT
>TRBV6-1|.|.|TRBJ2-7
CASSEVRGFEQYF
TGTGCCAGCAGTGAAGTACGGGGGTTCGAGCAGTACTTC